The entry that follows covers one T cell receptor beta chain sequence. This entry is derived from a study of blood T cell repertoires in COVID-19. Looking at the study overall: Both acute and convalescent COVID-19 samples were obtained from the United States, Italy and Spain. The analysed material was cDNA or gDNA that came from T cells, B-cell-depleted T cells, or PBMCs.

Germline CDR1 reads SNHLY; CDR2 reads FYNNEI. With 7 bases clipped from V and 1 base from J, the junction kept 2 bases outside the gene matches. The CDR3 consists of 13 residues. Measured with immunoSEQ multiplex PCR; TCRdb has only the in-frame clones, and not every one. Here the sample spans roughly 220,000 clones, around 84% being singletons. The sequencing sample was made of PBMCs or T cells enriched from blood (not recorded which). The genes are TRBV2 and TRBJ1-1, with TRBD1 identical over 8 bases. This TCR came from a young man with acute COVID-19. CDR3 in amino acids: CASTGTGNTEAFF. The DNA of the CDR3 is TGTGCCAGCACCGGGACAGGGAACACTGAAGCTTTCTTT.